The 12 T cell receptor beta chains presented below share a single source sample, sequenced in a study of T cells in Graves' hyperthyroidism and ophthalmopathy. Researchers took RNA transcripts and amplified the TCR beta CDR3 regions from them. In the first-round RT-PCR of the TCR CDR3, the HTBI primer set was used. TCRdb ran MiXCR on the multiplex PCR reads and lists one entry per CDR3 protein. The sample yields approximately 570,000 distinct CDR3 sequences, 15% to 20% seen once. Sequencing was performed on blood. Receptor source: a middle-aged man with Graves' ophthalmopathy.

This clonotype was counted a few times. This chain uses TRBV7-9 with TRBJ2-1, with 8 nucleotides matching TRBD1. This CDR3 has 15 residues. Germline assignment: CDR1 SEHNR and CDR2 FQNEAQ (reference sequence). The junction had 8 bases not matched to a gene; V was cut back by 3 bases and J by 7 bases. The CDR3 bases are TGTGCCAGCAGCTTTACAGGGGGTACGGGGAATGAGCAGTTCTTC. It is translated as CASSFTGGTGNEQFF. Filled out from reference TRBV7-9 and TRBJ2-1, the complete variable domain reads DTGVSQNPRHKITKRGQNVTFRCDPISEHNRLYWYRQTLGQGPEFLTYFQNEAQLEKSRLLSDRFSAERPKGSFSTLEIQRTEQGDSAMYLCASSFTGGTGNEQFFGPGTRLTVL.

V and J are TRBV20-1 and TRBJ2-1; 7 bases match TRBD2. CDR1 is DFQATT, CDR2 SNEGSKA, per germline (reference sequence). This CDR3 is built from 14 residues. After removal of 5 bases from V and 10 bases from J, the junction contained 14 bases not matched to a gene. The CDR3 coding sequence is TGCAGTGCTGACCCTGGCGGGAGTATGTGGGAGCAGTTCTTC. As protein: CSADPGGSMWEQFF.

Comment on this clonotype: One end of the junction varies from germline; a read error may be responsible. The V gene is TRBV10-3, the J gene TRBJ2-6, with D possibly called TRBD1 or TRBD2 (6 bases each). The germline V gene has CDR1 ENHRY and CDR2 SYGVKD. CDR3 length: 14 residues. CDR3 sequence: CAISGGAGANVLNF. Here the CDR3 DNA reads TGTGCCATCAGTGGGGGGGCTGGGGCCAACGTCCTGAATTTC.

This clonotype was picked up many times. This chain links TRBV30 with TRBJ1-1; 7 nucleotides match TRBD1. The CDR3 covers 15 residues. The germline CDR1 and CDR2 sequences are GTSNPN and SVGIG (reference sequence). Germline trimming cut 0 bases from V and 7 bases from J; bases unmatched to any gene: 11. CDR3 in amino acids: CAWSVSRQGASEAFF. In DNA, the CDR3 is TGTGCCTGGAGTGTGTCCCGACAGGGAGCTAGTGAAGCTTTCTTT.

The chain couples TRBV11-2 to TRBJ1-3, with no clear D. The CDR3 covers 12 residues. Germline CDR1 SGHAT, CDR2 FQNNGV. V gave up 5 bases and J gave up 5 bases, with 7 bases separating them. The CDR3 loop is CASSPNRNTIYF. In nucleotides, the CDR3 is TGTGCCAGCAGCCCGAACCGAAACACCATATATTTT.

This clonotype was seen a few times. The genes are TRBV6-1 and TRBJ1-2; no clear D gene. Germline V gene sequence: CDR1 MNHNS, CDR2 SASEGT. The CDR3 has 14 amino acids. V gave up 3 bases and J gave up 4 bases, with 12 bases separating them. The CDR3 reads CASSESRGSYGYTF. For the CDR3, the DNA is TGTGCCAGCAGTGAGTCTCGAGGGTCCTATGGCTACACCTTC.

This chain's CDR3 is CAWRALTGELFF. For the CDR3, the DNA is TGTGCCTGGAGGGCACTCACCGGGGAGCTGTTTTTT. The rearrangement uses TRBV30 and TRBJ2-2; D is ambiguous. This CDR3 comprises 12 residues. The ends were cut back, 3 bases at V and 4 bases at J, with 6 bases in the middle. Germline V gene lookup returns CDR1 GTSNPN and CDR2 SVGIG (reference sequence).

This sequence joins TRBV9 and TRBJ2-5; D is possibly TRBD2 (6 bases). V gave up 6 bases and J gave up 5 bases, with 20 bases separating them. CDR3 length: 15 amino acids. CDR1 and CDR2 (germline): SGDLS, YYNGEE. The CDR3, as DNA: TGTGCCAGCAACCATGGAAAGGGAGGCGGGGAGACCCAGTACTTC. This translates into CASNHGKGGGETQYF. Variable domain in full (rest from reference TRBV9 and TRBJ2-5): DSGVTQTPKHLITATGQRVTLRCSPRSGDLSVYWYQQSLDQGLQFLIQYYNGEERAKGNILERFSAQQFPDLHSELNLSSLELGDSALYFCASNHGKGGGETQYFGPGTRLLVL.

This clonotype was seen more than once but under ten times. The chain carries TRBV27 and TRBJ1-4; the D gene is possibly TRBD1 (5 bases). The CDR3 loop spans 13 amino acids. Trimming cost V 1 base and J 10 bases, with 10 bases left between them. Germline V gives CDR1 MNHEY, CDR2 SMNVEV (reference sequence). The CDR3 nucleotides are TGTGCCAGCAGTTTATGGCGGGGCGGAAAACTGTTTTTT. It yields the protein CASSLWRGGKLFF.

Many counts were recorded for this clonotype. The rearrangement uses TRBV2 and TRBJ2-7; D gene ambiguous. Germline V gives CDR1 SNHLY, CDR2 FYNNEI. The CDR3 sequence is 13 residues long. V shed 6 bases and J shed 1 base, with 10 bases lying between them. The CDR3 nucleotides are TGTGCCAGCAGGGGTCCCAGGTCCTACGAGCAGTACTTC. Protein sequence: CASRGPRSYEQYF.

In its sample, this clonotype was seen many times. V is TRBV27 and J is TRBJ1-2; D gene uncertain. CDR3 length: 13 amino acids. Germline CDR1 MNHEY, CDR2 SMNVEV (reference sequence). V was cut by 2 bases and J by 2 bases, with 6 bases left in between. CDR3 DNA sequence: TGTGCCAGCAGTTTAAAGAGGAACTATGGCTACACCTTC. It translates to CASSLKRNYGYTF.

This clonotype has only a few counts. A much more abundant neighbour one base away suggests this may be a read error. The chain joins TRBV11-2 to TRBJ1-2, with unresolved D. The CDR3 is 14 residues long. Trimming took off 2 bases at V and 6 bases at J, with 13 bases between the two ends. From germline, CDR1 is SGHAT and CDR2 FQNNGV. The CDR3 nucleotides are TGTGCCAGCAGCTTAATGACCGCTCGGGATGGCTACACCTTC. It translates to CASSLMTARDGYTF.